This T cell receptor beta chain was retrieved from a study of blood T cells in healthy people across ages. Broader study findings: Age brought a roughly linear fall in TCR beta diversity measured per million T cells.

The CDR3 is 14 amino acids. Germline V gene lookup returns CDR1 MNHEY and CDR2 SVGEGT. Deletions cut 7 bases from V and 0 bases from J, with 12 bases between. Each donor supplied 8 to 10 milliliters of peripheral blood. Using a J-beta primer mix together with a sample-barcoded 5' primer, a second PCR was run for roughly 7 to 11 cycles. Every molecule of cDNA carried a tag from a template-switch adaptor with 12 random nucleotides. TCRdb fed the 5' RACE reads into MiXCR, producing one record per CDR3 protein. The repertoire holds over 1,200,000 distinct CDR3 sequences, with almost 60% as singletons. Concerning this clonotype: What it binds is unknown.

The sample consisted of blood. The chain uses TRBV6-2 or TRBV6-3 and TRBJ1-1; D call uncertain. The TCR sequence derives from a man younger than 30 in good health. The CDR3 loop reads CASTDPSMNTEAFF. The CDR3 DNA reads as TGTGCCAGCACTGATCCGAGCATGAACACTGAAGCTTTCTTT.